This T cell receptor beta chain originates from a study of neoadjuvant nivolumab and ipilimumab in lung cancer. Study-wide findings and caveats: Only a single major-pathologic-response sample was available for clonality analysis.

Details on this clone: Its antigen is still unknown.

Sequencing used immunoSEQ multiplex PCR; TCRdb keeps in-frame clones, though not all of them. The sample includes 25,000 to 30,000 clones, 75% to 80% seen only once; the top ten take 15% to 20%. Germline V lookup: CDR1 SEHNR, CDR2 FQNEAQ (reference sequence). The CDR3 contains 16 residues. The V and J ends lost 2 bases and 8 bases, in that order; junction bases with no gene match: 10. The specimen comprised tumor tissue, sampled after neoadjuvant nivolumab, alone or with ipilimumab, at or shortly before surgery. The chain is built from TRBV7-9 and TRBJ1-4; 8 nucleotides match TRBD1. This receptor was identified in an adult with non-small cell lung cancer. DNA of the CDR3: TGTGCCAGCAGCTTAACCATCGGGACAGGCGCAGAAAAACTGTTTTTT. It yields the protein CASSLTIGTGAEKLFF.